These 8 T cell receptor beta chains share one sample of origin, sequenced in a study of early T cells in non-severe SARS-CoV-2 infection (dated by TCRdb to the early 2020s). Library preparation was by 5' RACE. The instrument was a NextSeq 500. In TCRdb, the public reads were trimmed at Q25 with fastp and aligned with MiXCR, with productive beta chains retained. Identical CDR3 proteins give one entry, which carries the most common genes and DNA. This sample gives about 60,000 distinct CDR3 sequences in total; 8% to 9.5% of them show up just once. Of the sample, approximately 3% falls within the top ten clones. The specimen sequenced was whole blood. All receptors derive from an adult who was a healthcare worker with PCR-confirmed SARS-CoV-2 infection or an uninfected control (not recorded which).

This clonotype has more than one count but fewer than ten. The genes are TRBV2 and TRBJ1-1; D call uncertain. This CDR3 spans 13 amino acids. V shed 2 bases and J shed 11 bases, with 15 bases lying between them. Germline V gene sequence: CDR1 SNHLY, CDR2 FYNNEI. The DNA for the CDR3 is TGTGCCAGCAGTGAAAACTTGCGGGGTGGGGCTTTCTTT. It codes for CASSENLRGGAFF.

This clonotype appeared a few times. The gene calls are TRBV3-1 and TRBJ2-1, with 7 bases lining up with TRBD2. Germline CDR1 is LGHDT and CDR2 is YNNKEL (reference sequence). CDR3 length: 14 amino acids. Unmatched junction bases numbered 3, after V lost 4 bases and J lost 3 bases. CDR3 region: CASSPSGYYNEQFF. CDR3 sequence (DNA): TGTGCCAGCAGCCCTAGCGGATACTACAATGAGCAGTTCTTC.

This clonotype came up a few times. The chain has TRBV18 and TRBJ2-1; TRBD1 matches 7 bases. From germline, CDR1 is KGHSH and CDR2 LQKENI. CDR3 length: 14 amino acids. V gave up 0 bases and J gave up 15 bases; unmatched junction bases: 11. The DNA of the CDR3 is TGTGCCAGCTCACCACCCGTTCCGGGGACAGCCCCGTTCTTC. Protein sequence: CASSPPVPGTAPFF.

This clonotype has at least ten counts. This rearrangement joins TRBV6-5 to TRBJ2-1; the match to TRBD1 covers 7 bases. CDR1 and CDR2 (germline): MNHEY, SVGAGI. The CDR3 runs to 15 residues. Trimming at V came to 6 bases and at J to 0 bases, leaving 5 bases not matched to a gene. The CDR3 protein is CASRPGQISYNEQFF. The CDR3 bases are TGTGCCAGCAGGCCGGGACAGATCTCCTACAATGAGCAGTTCTTC.

The chain carries TRBV6-5 and TRBJ2-7, with 8 positions matching TRBD1. The V and J ends lost 2 bases and 4 bases, in that order; junction bases with no gene match: 7. Germline CDR1 and CDR2: MNHEY and SVGAGI. CDR3 length: 15 amino acids. CDR3 residues: CASSYSQDREYEQYF. In nucleotides, the CDR3 is TGTGCCAGCAGTTACAGCCAGGACAGGGAATACGAGCAGTACTTC.

This clonotype was detected ten times or more. J is TRBJ2-3 and V is TRBV7-6; D remains unclear. V was cut by 3 bases and J by 0 bases, with 7 bases left in between. This CDR3 has 14 amino acids. Germline V gene data show CDR1 as SGHVS and CDR2 as FNYEAQ. This CDR3 is CASSFEPSTDTQYF. For the CDR3, the DNA is TGTGCCAGCAGCTTTGAGCCTAGCACAGATACGCAGTATTTT.

CDR3 region: CAWNGGRDQPQHF. In DNA, the CDR3 is TGTGCCTGGAACGGCGGCCGGGATCAGCCCCAGCATTTT. The rearrangement uses TRBV30 and TRBJ1-5; D is undetermined. The germline V gene has CDR1 GTSNPN and CDR2 SVGIG (reference sequence). There are 13 residues in the CDR3. V was trimmed by 4 bases and J by 5 bases, leaving 12 bases between them.

This clonotype turned up a few times. This chain uses TRBV5-1 with TRBJ2-5; D gene uncertain. The CDR3 sequence is 13 residues long. Trimming pared 0 bases from V and 9 bases from J, leaving 12 bases between. Germline V gives CDR1 SGHRS, CDR2 YFSETQ. The CDR3: CASSLARSEAQYF. CDR3 DNA sequence: TGCGCCAGCAGCTTGGCCAGGTCCGAGGCCCAGTACTTC. The entire variable domain, with the rest obtained from reference TRBV5-1 and TRBJ2-5, is as follows: KAGVTQTPRYLIKTRGQQVTLSCSPISGHRSVSWYQQTPGQGLQFLFEYFSETQRNKGNFPGRFSGRQFSNSRSEMNVSTLELGDSALYLCASSLARSEAQYFGPGTRLLVL.